This TCR beta chain was identified in a study of blood T cell repertoires in COVID-19. V was trimmed by 2 bases and J by 8 bases, leaving 15 bases between them. Germline V gene lookup returns CDR1 MNHEY and CDR2 SVGAGI. This CDR3 comprises 14 residues. Seattle enrolled patients during active infection and tracked them longitudinally. Sequencing used immunoSEQ multiplex PCR; TCRdb keeps in-frame clones, though not all of them. This sample carries fewer than 350,000 clones, 87% of them seen once, and the ten largest clones take 7.5% to 10%. The clonotype was recovered from a young man with COVID-19, enrolled during active disease. The sample taken for sequencing was peripheral blood. The chain employs TRBV6-5 and TRBJ1-2; D is uncertain. This CDR3 is CASSYPGLLGGYTF. The CDR3 coding sequence is TGTGCCAGCAGTTACCCCGGACTCCTGGGGGGCTACACCTTC.